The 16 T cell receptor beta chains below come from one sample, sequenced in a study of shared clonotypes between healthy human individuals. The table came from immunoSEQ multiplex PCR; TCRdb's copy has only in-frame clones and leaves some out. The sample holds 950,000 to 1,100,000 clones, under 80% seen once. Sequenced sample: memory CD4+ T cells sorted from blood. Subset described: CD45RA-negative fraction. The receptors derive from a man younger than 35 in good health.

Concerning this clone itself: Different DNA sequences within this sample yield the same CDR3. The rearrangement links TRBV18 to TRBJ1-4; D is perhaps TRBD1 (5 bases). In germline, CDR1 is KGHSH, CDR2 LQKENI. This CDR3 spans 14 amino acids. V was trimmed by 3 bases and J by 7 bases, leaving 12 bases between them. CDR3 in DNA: TGTGCCAGCTCACCCACAGGTGTCGGTGAAAAACTGTTTTTT. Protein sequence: CASSPTGVGEKLFF.

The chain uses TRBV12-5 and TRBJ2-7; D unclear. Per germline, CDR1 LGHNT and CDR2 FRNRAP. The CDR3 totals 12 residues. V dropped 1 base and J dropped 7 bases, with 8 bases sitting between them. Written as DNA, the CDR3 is TGTGCTAGTGGTTTGGGATCTGGGGAGCAGTACTTC. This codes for CASGLGSGEQYF.

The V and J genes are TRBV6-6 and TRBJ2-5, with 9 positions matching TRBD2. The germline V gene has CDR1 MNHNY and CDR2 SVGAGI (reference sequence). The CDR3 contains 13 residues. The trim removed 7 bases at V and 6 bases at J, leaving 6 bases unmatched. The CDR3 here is CASMAGGPKTQYF. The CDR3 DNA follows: TGTGCCAGCATGGCGGGGGGGCCGAAGACCCAGTACTTC.

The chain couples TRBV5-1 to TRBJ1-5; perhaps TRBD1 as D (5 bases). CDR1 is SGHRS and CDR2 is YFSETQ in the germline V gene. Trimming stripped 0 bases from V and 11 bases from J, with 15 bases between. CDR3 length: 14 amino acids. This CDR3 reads CASSLEGPREAQHF. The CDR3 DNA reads TGCGCCAGCAGCTTGGAGGGGCCCCGGGAAGCCCAGCATTTT.

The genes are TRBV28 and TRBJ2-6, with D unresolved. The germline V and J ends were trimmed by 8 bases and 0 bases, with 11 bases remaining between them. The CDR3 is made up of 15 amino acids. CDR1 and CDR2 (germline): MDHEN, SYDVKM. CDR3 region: CASATKGSGANVLTF. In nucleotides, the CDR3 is TGTGCCAGCGCGACAAAGGGCTCTGGGGCCAACGTCCTGACTTTC.

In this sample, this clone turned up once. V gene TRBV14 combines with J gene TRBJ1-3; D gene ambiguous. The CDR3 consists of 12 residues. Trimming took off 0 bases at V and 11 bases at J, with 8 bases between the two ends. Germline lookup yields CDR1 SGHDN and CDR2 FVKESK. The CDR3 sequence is CASSQDRLAIYF. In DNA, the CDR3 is TGTGCCAGCAGCCAAGATCGGCTTGCCATATATTTT.

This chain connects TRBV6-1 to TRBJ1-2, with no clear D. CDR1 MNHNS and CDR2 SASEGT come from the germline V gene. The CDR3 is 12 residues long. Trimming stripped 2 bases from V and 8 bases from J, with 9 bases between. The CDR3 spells CASSERSWGYTF. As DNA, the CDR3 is TGTGCCAGCAGTGAACGGTCCTGGGGCTACACCTTC.

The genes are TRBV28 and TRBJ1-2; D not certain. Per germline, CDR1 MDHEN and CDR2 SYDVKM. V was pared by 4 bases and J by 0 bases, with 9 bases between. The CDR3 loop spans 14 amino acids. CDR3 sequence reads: CASSWRVTNYGYTF. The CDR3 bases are TGTGCCAGCAGTTGGAGGGTAACTAACTATGGCTACACCTTC.

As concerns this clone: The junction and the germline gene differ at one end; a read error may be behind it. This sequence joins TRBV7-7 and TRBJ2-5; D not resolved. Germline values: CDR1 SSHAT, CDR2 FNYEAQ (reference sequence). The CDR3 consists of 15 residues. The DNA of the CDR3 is TGTGCTAGCAGCACAAGCGTTGGGTACCAAGAGACCCAGTACTTC. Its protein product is CASSTSVGYQETQYF.

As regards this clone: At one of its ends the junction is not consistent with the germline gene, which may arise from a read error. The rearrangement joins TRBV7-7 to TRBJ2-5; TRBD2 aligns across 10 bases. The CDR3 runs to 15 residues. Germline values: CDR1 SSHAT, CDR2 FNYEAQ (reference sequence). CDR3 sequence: CASSSSGGAQETQYF. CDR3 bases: TGTGCTAGCAGCTCAAGCGGGGGGGCCCAAGAGACCCAGTACTTC.

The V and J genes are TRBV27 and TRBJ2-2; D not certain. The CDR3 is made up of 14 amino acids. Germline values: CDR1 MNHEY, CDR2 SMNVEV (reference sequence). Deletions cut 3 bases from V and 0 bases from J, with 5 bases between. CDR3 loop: CASSFLPNTGELFF. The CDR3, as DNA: TGTGCCAGCAGTTTCCTCCCGAACACCGGGGAGCTGTTTTTT.

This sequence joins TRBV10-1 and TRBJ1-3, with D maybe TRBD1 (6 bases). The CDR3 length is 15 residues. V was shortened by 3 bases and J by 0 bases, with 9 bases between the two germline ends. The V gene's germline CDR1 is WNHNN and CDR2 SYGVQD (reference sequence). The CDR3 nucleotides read TGCGCCAGCAGTGACCCAGGGGCCTCTGGAAACACCATATATTTT. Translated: CASSDPGASGNTIYF.

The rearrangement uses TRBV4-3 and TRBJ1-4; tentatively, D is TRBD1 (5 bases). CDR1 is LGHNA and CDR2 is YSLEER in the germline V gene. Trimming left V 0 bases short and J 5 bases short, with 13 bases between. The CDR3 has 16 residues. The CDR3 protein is CASSQEPGLLNEKLFF. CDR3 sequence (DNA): TGCGCCAGCAGCCAAGAACCGGGACTGTTAAATGAAAAACTGTTTTTT.

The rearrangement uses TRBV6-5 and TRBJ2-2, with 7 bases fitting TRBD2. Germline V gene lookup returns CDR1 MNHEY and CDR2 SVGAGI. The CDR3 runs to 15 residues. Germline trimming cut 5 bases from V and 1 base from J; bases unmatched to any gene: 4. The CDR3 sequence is CASSTLAENTGELFF. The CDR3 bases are TGTGCCAGCAGTACTCTAGCGGAGAACACCGGGGAGCTGTTTTTT.

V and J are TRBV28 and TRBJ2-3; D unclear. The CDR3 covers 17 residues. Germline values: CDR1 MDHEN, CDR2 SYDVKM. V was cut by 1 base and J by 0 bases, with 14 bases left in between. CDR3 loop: CASSLFLATTSTDTQYF. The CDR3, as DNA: TGTGCCAGCAGTTTATTTTTGGCAACCACTAGCACAGATACGCAGTATTTT. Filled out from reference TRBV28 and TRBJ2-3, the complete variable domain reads DVKVTQSSRYLVKRTGEKVFLECVQDMDHENMFWYRQDPGLGLRLIYFSYDVKMKEKGDIPEGYSVSREKKERFSLILESASTNQTSMYLCASSLFLATTSTDTQYFGPGTRLTVL.

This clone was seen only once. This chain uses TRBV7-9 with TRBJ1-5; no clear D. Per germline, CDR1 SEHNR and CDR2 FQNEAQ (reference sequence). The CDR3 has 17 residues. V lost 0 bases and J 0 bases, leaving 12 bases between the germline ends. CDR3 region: CASSLAVSGASNQPQHF. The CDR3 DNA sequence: TGTGCCAGCAGCTTAGCGGTCTCAGGTGCTAGCAATCAGCCCCAGCATTTT. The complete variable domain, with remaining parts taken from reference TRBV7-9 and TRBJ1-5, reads DTGVSQNPRHKITKRGQNVTFRCDPISEHNRLYWYRQTLGQGPEFLTYFQNEAQLEKSRLLSDRFSAERPKGSFSTLEIQRTEQGDSAMYLCASSLAVSGASNQPQHFGDGTRLSIL.